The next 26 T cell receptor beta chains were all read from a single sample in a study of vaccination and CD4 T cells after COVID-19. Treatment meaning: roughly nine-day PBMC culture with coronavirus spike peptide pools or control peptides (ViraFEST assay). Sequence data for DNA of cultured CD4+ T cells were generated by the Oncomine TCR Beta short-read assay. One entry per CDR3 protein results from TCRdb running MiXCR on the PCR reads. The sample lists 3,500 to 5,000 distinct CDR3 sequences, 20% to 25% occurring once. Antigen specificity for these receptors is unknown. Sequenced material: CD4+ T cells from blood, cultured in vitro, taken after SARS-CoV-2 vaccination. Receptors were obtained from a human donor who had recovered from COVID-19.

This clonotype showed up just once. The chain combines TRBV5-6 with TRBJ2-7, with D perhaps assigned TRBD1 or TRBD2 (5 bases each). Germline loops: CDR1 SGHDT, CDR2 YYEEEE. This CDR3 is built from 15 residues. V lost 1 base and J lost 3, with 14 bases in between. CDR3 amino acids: CASSLRGAGNYEQYF. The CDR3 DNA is TGTGCCAGCAGCTTGCGGGGCGCGGGCAACTACGAGCAGTACTTC.

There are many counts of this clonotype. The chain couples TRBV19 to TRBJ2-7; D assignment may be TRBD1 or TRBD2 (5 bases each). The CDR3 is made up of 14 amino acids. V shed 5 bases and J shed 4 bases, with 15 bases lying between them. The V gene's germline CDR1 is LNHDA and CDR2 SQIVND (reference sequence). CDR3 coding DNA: TGTGCCAGTAGTGACACCGGGACGGGATACGAGCAGTACTTC. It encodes CASSDTGTGYEQYF. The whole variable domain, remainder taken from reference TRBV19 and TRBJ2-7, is DGGITQSPKYLFRKEGQNVTLSCEQNLNHDAMYWYRQDPGQGLRLIYYSQIVNDFQKGDIAEGYSVSREKKESFPLTVTSAQKNPTAFYLCASSDTGTGYEQYFGPGTRLTVT.

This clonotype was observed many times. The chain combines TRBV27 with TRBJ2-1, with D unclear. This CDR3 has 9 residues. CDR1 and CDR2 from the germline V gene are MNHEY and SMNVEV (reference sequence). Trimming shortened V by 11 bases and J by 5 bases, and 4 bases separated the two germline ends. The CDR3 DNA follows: TGTGCCCCCCACAATGAGCAGTTCTTC. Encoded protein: CAPHNEQFF.

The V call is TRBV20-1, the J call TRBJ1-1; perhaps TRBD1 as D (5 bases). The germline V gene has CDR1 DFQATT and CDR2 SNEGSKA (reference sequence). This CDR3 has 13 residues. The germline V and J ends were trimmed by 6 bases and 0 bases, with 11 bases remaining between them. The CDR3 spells CSARANMNTEAFF. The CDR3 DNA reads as TGCAGTGCCAGGGCCAATATGAACACTGAAGCTTTCTTT.

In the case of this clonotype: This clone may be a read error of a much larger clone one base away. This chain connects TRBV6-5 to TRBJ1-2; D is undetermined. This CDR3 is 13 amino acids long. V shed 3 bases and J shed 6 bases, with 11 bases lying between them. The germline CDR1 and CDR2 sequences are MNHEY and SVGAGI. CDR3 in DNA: TGTGCCAGCAGTTATTCTGCAGCCCATGGCTACACCTTC. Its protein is CASSYSAAHGYTF.

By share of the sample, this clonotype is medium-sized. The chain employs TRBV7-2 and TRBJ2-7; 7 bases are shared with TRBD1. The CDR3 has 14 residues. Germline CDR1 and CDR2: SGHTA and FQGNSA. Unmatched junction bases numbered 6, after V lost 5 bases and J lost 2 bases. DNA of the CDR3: TGTGCCAGCAGCAGCCACGGGACAGCCTACGAGCAGTACTTC. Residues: CASSSHGTAYEQYF.

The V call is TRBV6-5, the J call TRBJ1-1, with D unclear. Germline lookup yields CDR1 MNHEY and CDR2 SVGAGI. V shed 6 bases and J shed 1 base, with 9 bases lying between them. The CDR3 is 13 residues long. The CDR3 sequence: CASRYRENTEAFF. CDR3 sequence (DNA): TGTGCCAGCAGGTACCGGGAGAACACTGAAGCTTTCTTT.

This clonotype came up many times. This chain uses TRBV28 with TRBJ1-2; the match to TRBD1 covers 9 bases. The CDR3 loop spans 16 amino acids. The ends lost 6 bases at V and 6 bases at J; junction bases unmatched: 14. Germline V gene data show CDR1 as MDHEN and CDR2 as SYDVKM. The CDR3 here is CASSLNVGTGLHGYTF. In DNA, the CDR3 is TGTGCCAGCAGCCTTAATGTCGGGACAGGGCTGCATGGCTACACCTTC.

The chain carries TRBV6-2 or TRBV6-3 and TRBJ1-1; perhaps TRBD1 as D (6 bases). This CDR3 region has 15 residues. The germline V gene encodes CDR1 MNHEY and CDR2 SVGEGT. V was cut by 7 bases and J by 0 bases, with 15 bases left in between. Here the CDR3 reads CASIKYRTVNTEAFF. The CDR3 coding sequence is TGTGCCAGCATTAAGTACCGGACAGTGAACACTGAAGCTTTCTTT.

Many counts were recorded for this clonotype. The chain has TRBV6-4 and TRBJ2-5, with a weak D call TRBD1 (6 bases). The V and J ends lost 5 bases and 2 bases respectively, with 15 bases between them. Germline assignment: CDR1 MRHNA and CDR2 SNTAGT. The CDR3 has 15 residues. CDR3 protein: CASSLIRDKQETQYF. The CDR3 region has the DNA TGTGCCAGCAGTCTAATCCGGGACAAGCAAGAGACCCAGTACTTC.

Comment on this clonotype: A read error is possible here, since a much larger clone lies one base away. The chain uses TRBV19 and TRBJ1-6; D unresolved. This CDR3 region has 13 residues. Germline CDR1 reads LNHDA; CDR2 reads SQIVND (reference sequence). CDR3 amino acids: CASNIVRDSPLHF. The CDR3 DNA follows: TGTGCCAGTAATATAGTCCGGGATTCACCCCTCCACTTT.

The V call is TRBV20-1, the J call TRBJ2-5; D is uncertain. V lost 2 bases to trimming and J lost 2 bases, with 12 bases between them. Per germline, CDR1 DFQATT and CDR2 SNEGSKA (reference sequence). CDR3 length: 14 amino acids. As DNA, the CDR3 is TGCAGTGCTAGATTTTTTCCTAAACAAGAGACCCAGTACTTC. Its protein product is CSARFFPKQETQYF.

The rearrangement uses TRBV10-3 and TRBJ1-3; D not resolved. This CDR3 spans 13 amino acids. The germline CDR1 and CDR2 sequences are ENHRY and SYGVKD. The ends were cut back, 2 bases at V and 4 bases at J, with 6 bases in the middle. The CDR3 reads CAISEGRGNTIYF. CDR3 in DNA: TGTGCCATCAGTGAGGGCCGAGGAAACACCATATATTTT.

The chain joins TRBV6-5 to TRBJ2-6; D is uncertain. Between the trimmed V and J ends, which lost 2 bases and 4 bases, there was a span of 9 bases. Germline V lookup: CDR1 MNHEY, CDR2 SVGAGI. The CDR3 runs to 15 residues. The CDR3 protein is CASSYDDGGANVLTF. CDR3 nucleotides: TGTGCCAGCAGTTACGACGATGGAGGGGCCAACGTCCTGACTTTC.

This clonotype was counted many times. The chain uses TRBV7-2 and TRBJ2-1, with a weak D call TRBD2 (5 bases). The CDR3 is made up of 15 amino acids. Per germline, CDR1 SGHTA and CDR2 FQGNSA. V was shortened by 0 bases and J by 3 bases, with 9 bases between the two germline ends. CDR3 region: CASSLAAGHYNEQFF. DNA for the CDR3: TGTGCCAGCAGCTTAGCCGCGGGCCACTACAATGAGCAGTTCTTC.

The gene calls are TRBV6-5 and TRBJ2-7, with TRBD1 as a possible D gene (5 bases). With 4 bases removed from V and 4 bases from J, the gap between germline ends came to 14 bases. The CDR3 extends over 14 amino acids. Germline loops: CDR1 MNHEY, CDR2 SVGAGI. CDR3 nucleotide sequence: TGTGCCAGCAGTTTTCAGGGTGGCGGTTACGAGCAGTACTTC. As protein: CASSFQGGGYEQYF.

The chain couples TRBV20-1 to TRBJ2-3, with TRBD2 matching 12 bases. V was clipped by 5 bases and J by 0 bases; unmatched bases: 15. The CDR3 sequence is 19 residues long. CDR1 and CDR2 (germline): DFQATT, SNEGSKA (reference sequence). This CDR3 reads CSAYLTSGGFLSSTDTQYF. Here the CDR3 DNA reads TGCAGTGCTTACCTCACTAGCGGGGGGTTCCTTTCTAGCACAGATACGCAGTATTTT.

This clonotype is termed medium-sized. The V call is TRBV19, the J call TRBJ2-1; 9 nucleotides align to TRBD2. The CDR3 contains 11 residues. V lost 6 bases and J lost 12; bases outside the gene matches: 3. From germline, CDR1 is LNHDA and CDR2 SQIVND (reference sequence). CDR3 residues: CASRTLAGQFF. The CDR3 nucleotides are TGTGCCAGTAGAACACTAGCGGGGCAGTTCTTC.

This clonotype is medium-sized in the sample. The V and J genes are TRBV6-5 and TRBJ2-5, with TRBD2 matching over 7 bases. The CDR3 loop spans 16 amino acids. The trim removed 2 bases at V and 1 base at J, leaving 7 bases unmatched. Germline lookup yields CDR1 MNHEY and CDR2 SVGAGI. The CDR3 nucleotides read TGTGCCAGCAGTTACGGCCCCGGCGGGGGCCAAGAGACCCAGTACTTC. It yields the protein CASSYGPGGGQETQYF.

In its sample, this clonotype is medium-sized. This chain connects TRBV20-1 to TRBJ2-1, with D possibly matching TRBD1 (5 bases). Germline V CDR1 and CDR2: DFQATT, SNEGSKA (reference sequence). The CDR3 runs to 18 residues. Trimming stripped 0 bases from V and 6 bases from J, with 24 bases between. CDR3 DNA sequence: TGCAGTGCTAGAGATCAGTTTTGGGTTCAGGGTGGTTCCAATGAGCAGTTCTTC. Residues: CSARDQFWVQGGSNEQFF.

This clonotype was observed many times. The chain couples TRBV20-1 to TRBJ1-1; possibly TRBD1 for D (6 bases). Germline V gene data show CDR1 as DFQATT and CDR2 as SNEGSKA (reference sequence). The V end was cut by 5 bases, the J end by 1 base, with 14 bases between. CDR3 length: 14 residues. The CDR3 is CSAARSQGNTEAFF. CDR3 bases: TGCAGTGCTGCAAGATCACAGGGGAACACTGAAGCTTTCTTT.

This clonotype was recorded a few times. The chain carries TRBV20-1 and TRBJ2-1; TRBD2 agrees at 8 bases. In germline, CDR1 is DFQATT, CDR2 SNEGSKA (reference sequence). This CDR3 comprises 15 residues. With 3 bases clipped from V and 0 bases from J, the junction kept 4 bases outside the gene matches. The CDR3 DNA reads TGCAGTGCTAGCGGGGGGGGGAGCTCCTACAATGAGCAGTTCTTC. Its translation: CSASGGGSSYNEQFF.

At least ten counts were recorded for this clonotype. The CDR3 protein is CASSLGQGRGNTIYF. The CDR3 bases are TGTGCCAGCAGCTTAGGACAGGGAAGAGGAAACACCATATATTTT. The chain combines TRBV7-6 with TRBJ1-3; 7 nucleotides align to TRBD1. The V and J ends lost 1 base and 4 bases, in that order; junction bases with no gene match: 4. The CDR3 runs 15 residues. Germline CDR1 and CDR2: SGHVS and FNYEAQ.

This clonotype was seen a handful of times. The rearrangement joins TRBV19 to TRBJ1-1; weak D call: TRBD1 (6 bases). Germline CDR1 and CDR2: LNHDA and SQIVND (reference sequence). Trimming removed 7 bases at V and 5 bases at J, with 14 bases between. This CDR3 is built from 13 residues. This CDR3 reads CASIARGRTEAFF. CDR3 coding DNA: TGTGCCAGTATTGCCAGGGGCAGGACTGAAGCTTTCTTT.

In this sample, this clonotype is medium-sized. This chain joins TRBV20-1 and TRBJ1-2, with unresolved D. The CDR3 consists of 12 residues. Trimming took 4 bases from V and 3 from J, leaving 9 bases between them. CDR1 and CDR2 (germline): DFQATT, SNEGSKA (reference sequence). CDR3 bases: TGCAGTGCTACTGTGGGAGACTATGGCTACACCTTC. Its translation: CSATVGDYGYTF.

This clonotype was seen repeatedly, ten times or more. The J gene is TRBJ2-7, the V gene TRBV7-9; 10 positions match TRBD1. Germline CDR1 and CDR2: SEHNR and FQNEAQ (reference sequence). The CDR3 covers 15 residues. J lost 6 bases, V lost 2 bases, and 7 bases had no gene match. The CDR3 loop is CASSLTRQGAGEQYF. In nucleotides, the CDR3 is TGTGCCAGCAGCTTAACGAGACAGGGGGCCGGCGAGCAGTACTTC.